This T cell receptor (beta chain) emerged from a study of beta chain features in type 1 diabetes. Study context: Across every sample, 85 million to 120 million sorted cells were examined in total.

Of the isolated RNA, all was reverse transcribed, and so the sequenced material was expressed TCRB transcripts. Naive, central memory and regulatory T cell samples averaged around 3.5 million immunoSEQ reads each. The repertoire was sequenced with immunoSEQ multiplex PCR; TCRdb's copy has only in-frame clones and lacks some. Seen here are approximately 300,000 clones, about 10% observed once, and the top ten hold around 0.015%. For this clone: No antigen is known for it.

Germline trimming cut 6 bases from V and 5 bases from J; bases unmatched to any gene: 8. The CDR3 is made up of 14 amino acids. Germline V CDR1 and CDR2: MNHEY, SMNVEV (reference sequence). Findings and limits, study-wide: HLA effects on TCRB rearrangement stayed unresolved here.

CD45RO/CCR7/CD25/CD127/CD95/CD27 sorting isolated CD4+ naive, central memory, regulatory and stem cell-like memory cells. This chain uses TRBV27 with TRBJ1-1; 8 bases align to TRBD1. This receptor was taken from a woman aged 30 to 39 in good health. The sequenced material came from naive CD4+ T cells from blood. The CDR3, as DNA: TGTGCCAGCAGGACCAGGGGGCTGGGGACTGAAGCTTTCTTT. This translates into CASRTRGLGTEAFF.